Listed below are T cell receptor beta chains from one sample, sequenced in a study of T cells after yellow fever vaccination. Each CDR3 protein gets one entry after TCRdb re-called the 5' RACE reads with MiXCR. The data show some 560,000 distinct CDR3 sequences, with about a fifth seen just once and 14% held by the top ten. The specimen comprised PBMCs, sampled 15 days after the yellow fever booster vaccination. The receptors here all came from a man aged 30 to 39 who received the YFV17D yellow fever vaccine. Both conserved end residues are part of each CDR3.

cdr3_aa: CASSVHDLRSSEQYF
v_call: TRBV7-2
j_call: TRBJ2-7

cdr3_aa: CASSLDPGTANEQFF
v_call: TRBV11-2
j_call: TRBJ2-1

cdr3_aa: CASSFGQGWQPQHF
v_call: TRBV5-5
j_call: TRBJ1-5

cdr3_aa: CASDRIWGNGANVLTF
v_call: TRBV12-3/TRBV12-4
j_call: TRBJ2-6

cdr3_aa: CASSYDEAFF
v_call: TRBV6-6
j_call: TRBJ1-1

cdr3_aa: CASSLKAHEQFF
v_call: TRBV7-2
j_call: TRBJ2-1

cdr3_aa: CASSFRTVENTEAFF
v_call: TRBV7-2
j_call: TRBJ1-1

cdr3_aa: CATKGGYSSVEQYF
v_call: TRBV27
j_call: TRBJ2-7

cdr3_aa: CASGTYSGANVLTF
v_call: TRBV7-2
j_call: TRBJ2-6

cdr3_aa: CASSLDGGRGWETQYF
v_call: TRBV7-2
j_call: TRBJ2-5